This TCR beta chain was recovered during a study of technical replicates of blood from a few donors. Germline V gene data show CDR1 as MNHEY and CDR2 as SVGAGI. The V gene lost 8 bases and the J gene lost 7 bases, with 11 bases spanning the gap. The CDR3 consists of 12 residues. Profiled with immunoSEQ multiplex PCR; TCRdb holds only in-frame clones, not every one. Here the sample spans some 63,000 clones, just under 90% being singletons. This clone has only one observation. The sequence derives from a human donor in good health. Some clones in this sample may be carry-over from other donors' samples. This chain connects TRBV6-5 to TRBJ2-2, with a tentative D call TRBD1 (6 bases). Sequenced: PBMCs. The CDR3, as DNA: TGTGCCAGCTCAGGGGCGGACGGGGAGCTGTTTTTT. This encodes CASSGADGELFF.